A selection of T cell receptor beta chains follows, all from one sample in a study of Ad26.COV2.S vaccination and SARS-CoV-2 variants. The method was immunoSEQ multiplex PCR; TCRdb's version includes in-frame clones alone and lacks a portion of them. The sample lists roughly 300,000 clones, approximately 86% occurring once. The material sequenced was peripheral blood, taken in a trial of Ad26.COV2.S vaccine versus placebo. These receptors were collected from a person aged 18-65 years who received the Ad26.COV2.S COVID-19 vaccine or a placebo. CDR3s include the opening cysteine and the closing phenylalanine or tryptophan. Each record gives: V gene, J gene, D gene, clone size, CDR3 DNA, CDR3 protein. D genes are given only for firm matches. Some rows have no size entry. The others give once, few or many, or a class for an expanded clone.

TRBV24-1	TRBJ1-3	-	-	TGTGCCACCAGTGATCCCGGTGTCTCTGGAAACACCATATATTTT	CATSDPGVSGNTIYF
TRBV7-2	TRBJ2-4	TRBD1	-	TGTGCCAGCAGCCTCGACCCTCCGGACAGGCCAGAAGTCATTCAGTACTTC	CASSLDPPDRPEVIQYF
TRBV19	TRBJ1-1	TRBD1	-	TGTGCCAGTAGGGGGGACAGGGGAGTTTCTGAAGCTTTCTTT	CASRGDRGVSEAFF
TRBV6-2/TRBV6-3	TRBJ2-5	-	-	TGTGCCAGCAGCGGGAGTGGGGAGACCCAGTACTTC	CASSGSGETQYF
TRBV15	TRBJ2-7	-	once	TGTGCCACCAGGCGGCAGGGTGGCAACGAGCAGTACTTC	CATRRQGGNEQYF
TRBV7-8	TRBJ2-7	-	-	TGTGCCAGCTCCCCTCGGAGCTCCTACGAGCAGTACTTC	CASSPRSSYEQYF
TRBV28	TRBJ1-6	-	-	TGTGCCAGCAGTTTATGGGGAGGGGGGGGCAATTCACCCCTCCACTTT	CASSLWGGGGNSPLHF
TRBV4-3	TRBJ1-6	-	-	TGCGCCAGCAGCCAAGATTGGATAGGGATGCATAATTCACCCCTCCACTTT	CASSQDWIGMHNSPLHF
TRBV2	TRBJ2-5	TRBD2	-	TGTGCCAGCAGTGAAGGGGCTAGCGGGAGAGGCGAGACCCAGTACTTC	CASSEGASGRGETQYF
TRBV4-1	TRBJ1-5	-	-	TGCGCCAGCAGCCAATTAGATCAGGGTAATCAGCCCCAGCATTTT	CASSQLDQGNQPQHF
TRBV19	TRBJ1-3	TRBD1	-	TGTGCCAGTAGTCCCCTGACAGGGGGCTTGAGGAACACCATATATTTT	CASSPLTGGLRNTIYF
TRBV5-1	TRBJ2-3	-	once	TGCGCCAGCAGGTCCCTAGCAGATACGCAGTATTTT	CASRSLADTQYF
TRBV6-4	TRBJ2-3	TRBD2	few	TGTGCCAGCAGTGTTAGCGGGAGCACAGATACGCAGTATTTT	CASSVSGSTDTQYF
TRBV28	TRBJ2-1	-	-	TGTGCCAGCACAGGGTTCAATGAGCAGTTCTTC	CASTGFNEQFF
TRBV30	TRBJ1-5	-	-	TGTGCCTGGAGCTTCGGGTACGGTCAGCCCCAGCATTTT	CAWSFGYGQPQHF
TRBV28	TRBJ2-1	-	-	TGTGCCAGCAGTTTTAACTACAATGAGCAGTTCTTC	CASSFNYNEQFF
TRBV7-2	TRBJ2-1	-	-	TGTGCCAGCAGCCCCATGGGTATCTACAATGAGCAGTTCTTC	CASSPMGIYNEQFF
TRBV7-7	TRBJ2-7	-	-	TGTGCTAGCAGCCCACTCGACGGCGCTGGCGAGCAGTACTTC	CASSPLDGAGEQYF
TRBV19	TRBJ1-2	TRBD1	-	TGTGCCAGTATCTCCCGGTCAGGGGGACATAACTATGGCTACACCTTC	CASISRSGGHNYGYTF
TRBV6-5	TRBJ1-1	-	-	TGTGCCAGCAGTTTAGGGACCGGATTAGGGCCTGAAGCTTTCTTT	CASSLGTGLGPEAFF
TRBV11-2	TRBJ2-3	TRBD2	-	TGTGCCAGCAGCTTAGCTCGGGGGGGCCGTCTGGGAGATACGCAGTATTTT	CASSLARGGRLGDTQYF
TRBV5-1	TRBJ1-1	TRBD1	-	TGCGCCAGCAGCCCGCGACTCCGGGACAGGGTGAACACTGAAGCTTTCTTT	CASSPRLRDRVNTEAFF
TRBV4-1	TRBJ2-2	TRBD2	-	TGCGCCAGCAGCCTTGGGCGGGAGGGGACCGGGGAGCTGTTTTTT	CASSLGREGTGELFF
TRBV10-3	TRBJ1-3	TRBD1	-	TGTGCCACCCAGGGGGATGGAAACACCATATATTTT	CATQGDGNTIYF
TRBV4-2	TRBJ2-1	-	-	TGTGCCAGCAGCCGACTTTTGGGCGAGAGCTCCTACAATGAGCAGTTCTTC	CASSRLLGESSYNEQFF
TRBV27	TRBJ2-2	-	-	TGTGCCAGCAGTCAAAGGATTAGGGGGGAGCTGTTTTTT	CASSQRIRGELFF
TRBV4-1	TRBJ2-3	-	-	TGCGCCAGCAGCCGTCTGCTCCCCTCCGATACGCAGTATTTT	CASSRLLPSDTQYF
TRBV19	TRBJ2-4	-	-	TGTGCCAGTAGTGCCCAGGGGCGCGGAAACATTCAGTACTTC	CASSAQGRGNIQYF
TRBV11-2	TRBJ1-1	-	-	TGTGCCAGCAGCTTAGGAGCCGCCGGCACTGAAGCTTTCTTT	CASSLGAAGTEAFF
TRBV2	TRBJ1-5	TRBD1	-	TGTGCCAGCAGTTGGCAGGGGGACCAGCCCCAGCATTTT	CASSWQGDQPQHF
TRBV28	TRBJ2-1	-	-	TGTGCCAGCAGTTCCCGCCGGGCTTCATACAATGAGCAGTTCTTC	CASSSRRASYNEQFF
TRBV6-5	TRBJ2-5	-	-	TGTGCCAGCAGTTACTCAGGGGTAGGGGGGGAGACCCAGTACTTC	CASSYSGVGGETQYF
TRBV5-1	TRBJ1-1	TRBD1	-	TGCGCCAGCAGATTCGCCGGGACAGGGGATCGGAACACTGAAGCTTTCTTT	CASRFAGTGDRNTEAFF
TRBV18	TRBJ1-1	TRBD1	-	TGTGCCAGCTCACTCCGGGACAGGGCCCCGCAAGCTTTCTTT	CASSLRDRAPQAFF
TRBV18	TRBJ1-3	-	-	TGTGCCAGCTCATCGAGCCCCGGAAACACCATATATTTT	CASSSSPGNTIYF
TRBV7-2	TRBJ2-7	-	-	TGTGCCAGCAGACCGGGGGCCCCCTCCGAGCAGTACTTC	CASRPGAPSEQYF
TRBV9	TRBJ1-2	-	-	TGTGCCAGCAGCGTATTCGGCAGTAACTATGGCTACACCTTC	CASSVFGSNYGYTF
TRBV18	TRBJ2-7	-	few	TGTGCCAGCTCACCACGTGGCTACGAGCAGTACTTC	CASSPRGYEQYF
TRBV2	TRBJ2-5	-	-	TGTGCCCAGGGGGGGCTCCTAGAGACCCAGTACTTC	CAQGGLLETQYF
TRBV6-1	TRBJ1-4	-	-	TGTGCCAGCAGTGAAAGGTGGCTGGGCGAAAAACTGTTTTTT	CASSERWLGEKLFF
TRBV4-2	TRBJ1-6	-	-	TGTGCCAGCAGCCAAGAGGGCCGCGAAGCGACACCCCTCCACTTT	CASSQEGREATPLHF
TRBV9	TRBJ2-2	-	-	TGTGCCAGCAGCGCCCAACAGGTGAACACCGGGGAGCTGTTTTTT	CASSAQQVNTGELFF
TRBV4-1	TRBJ1-1	-	-	TGCGCCAGCAGCCAGGCGGGCCCCACAGGACCCCCCTCCGAAGCTTTCTTT	CASSQAGPTGPPSEAFF
TRBV7-9	TRBJ2-7	TRBD2	-	TGTGCCAGCAGCTTAGCGCTAGGGACTAGCGAGGGCTACGAGCAGTACTTC	CASSLALGTSEGYEQYF
TRBV28	TRBJ2-7	TRBD2	-	TGTGCCAGCACCATTAGGACTAGCGGGAGCTACGAGCAGTACTTC	CASTIRTSGSYEQYF
TRBV7-2	TRBJ2-7	TRBD2	-	TGTGCCAGCAGCTTAGGGCCAGGGCGGGAGGGCTCCTACGAGCAGTACTTC	CASSLGPGREGSYEQYF
TRBV4-3	TRBJ2-6	-	-	TGCGCCAGCAGCCCGGTGGGCTCTGGGGCCAACGTCCTGACTTTC	CASSPVGSGANVLTF
TRBV7-2	TRBJ1-3	-	once	TGTGCCAGCAGCTTCGGCGTTCCCTCTGGAAACACCATATATTTT	CASSFGVPSGNTIYF
TRBV2	TRBJ1-6	-	-	TGTGCCAGCGGAGGACAGCGGAATAATTCACCCCTCCACTTT	CASGGQRNNSPLHF
TRBV9	TRBJ2-1	TRBD1	once	TGTGCCAGCAGCCCAGGTCCGGGACAGTACAACGAGCAGTTCTTC	CASSPGPGQYNEQFF
TRBV29-1	TRBJ2-3	TRBD2	few	TGCAGCGTCCGGCAGGGAGGGGGCACAGATACGCAGTATTTT	CSVRQGGGTDTQYF
TRBV27	TRBJ2-1	-	-	TGTGCCAGCAGTTGGACAGGAGGGGAGGGCAATGAGCAGTTCTTC	CASSWTGGEGNEQFF
TRBV7-9	TRBJ2-7	-	-	TGTGCCAGCAGCTTACAGATGGGCCGGTCCGAGCAGTACTTC	CASSLQMGRSEQYF
TRBV20-1	TRBJ2-3	-	-	TGCAGTGCTAGTTCGGAGTCGGGCACAGATACGCAGTATTTT	CSASSESGTDTQYF
TRBV5-1	TRBJ2-5	TRBD1	once	TGCGCCAGCAGCTTTGGTGACTCAGGGGGTAGGGAGTACTTC	CASSFGDSGGREYF
TRBV27	TRBJ2-7	TRBD1	-	TGTGCCACCTTAGAACCGACAGGGGGCGAGCAGTACTTC	CATLEPTGGEQYF
TRBV20-1	TRBJ2-5	-	-	TGCAGTGCTAGTGCAGGGGGAGGGTTCGAAGAGACCCAGTACTTC	CSASAGGGFEETQYF
TRBV27	TRBJ2-7	TRBD1	-	TGTGCCAGCAGGCTACAGGGGGCGGAATTCTACGAGCAGTACTTC	CASRLQGAEFYEQYF